Below are 12 T cell receptor beta chains sequenced from a single sample in a study of blood T cell repertoires in COVID-19. Data came from immunoSEQ multiplex PCR; TCRdb stores just in-frame clones and leaves some out. The profile shows just under 50,000 clones, roughly 82% of them singletons. Material: peripheral blood. The receptors here all came from a human donor in a cohort sampled during active COVID-19.

The chain joins TRBV5-1 to TRBJ2-1; D perhaps matches TRBD2 (5 bases). V was cut by 4 bases and J by 3 bases, with 20 bases left in between. Germline V gene lookup returns CDR1 SGHRS and CDR2 YFSETQ. This CDR3 contains 17 residues. The CDR3 region has the DNA TGCGCCAGCAGCCACGGTAGGCGGGTAAGGGACTACAATGAGCAGTTCTTC. Translating it yields CASSHGRRVRDYNEQFF.

The V and J genes are TRBV27 and TRBJ1-2; possible D gene TRBD1, 5 bases. CDR3 length: 13 residues. The germline V gene encodes CDR1 MNHEY and CDR2 SMNVEV (reference sequence). The V gene lost 4 bases and the J gene lost 4 bases, with 10 bases spanning the gap. The CDR3 is CASSWDSRYGYTF. CDR3 DNA: TGTGCCAGCAGTTGGGACTCCCGCTATGGCTACACCTTC.

The V and J genes are TRBV5-8 and TRBJ2-7; 8 nucleotides line up with TRBD1. CDR1 SGHTS and CDR2 YDEGEE come from the germline V gene. Losses at the gene ends were 4 bases for V and 3 bases for J; bases not matched to a gene: 6. This CDR3 has 14 amino acids. DNA of the CDR3: TGTGCCAGCAGCAGCCGGGACAGGAACTACGAGCAGTACTTC. This translates into CASSSRDRNYEQYF.

The chain is built from TRBV4-2 and TRBJ2-7; 11 bases align to TRBD2. The CDR3 runs to 15 residues. CDR1 and CDR2 from the germline V gene are LGHNA and YNFKEQ. Germline trimming cut 0 bases from V and 7 bases from J; bases unmatched to any gene: 5. The CDR3 loop reads CASSQELAGVREQYF. The DNA for the CDR3 is TGTGCCAGCAGCCAAGAACTAGCGGGGGTTCGGGAGCAGTACTTC.

This chain joins TRBV10-3 and TRBJ2-7; 10 positions match TRBD1. Germline trimming cut 5 bases from V and 0 bases from J; bases unmatched to any gene: 4. From germline, CDR1 is ENHRY and CDR2 SYGVKD. This CDR3 has 15 residues. CDR3 sequence (DNA): TGTGCCATCAGTACGACAGGGGGCCACTCCTACGAGCAGTACTTC. Amino acid sequence: CAISTTGGHSYEQYF.

The chain combines TRBV29-1 with TRBJ2-7, with 7 bases aligning to TRBD2. This CDR3 spans 14 amino acids. The germline CDR1 and CDR2 sequences are SQVTM and ANQGSEA. V was pared by 7 bases and J by 2 bases, with 11 bases of the junction left unmatched. CDR3 residues: CSASAGLAAYEQYF. CDR3 sequence (DNA): TGCAGCGCCTCGGCGGGGCTAGCGGCCTACGAGCAGTACTTC.

The rearrangement links TRBV7-2 to TRBJ2-2; the D is unclear. CDR1 and CDR2 (germline): SGHTA, FQGNSA. V was pared by 3 bases and J by 2 bases, with 10 bases between. The CDR3 has 15 residues. CDR3 coding DNA: TGTGCCAGCAGCTTGGAGTCAAGTAACACCGGGGAGCTGTTTTTT. Its translation: CASSLESSNTGELFF.

CDR3 in DNA: TGTGCCAGCAGTTTAGAGGAGACCCAGTACTTC. This codes for CASSLEETQYF. The chain links TRBV6-5 to TRBJ2-5; no clear D. V was trimmed by 4 bases and J by 5 bases, leaving 5 bases between them. This CDR3 has 11 residues. CDR1 and CDR2 (germline): MNHEY, SVGAGI.

This sequence joins TRBV5-1 and TRBJ2-2; 12 bases line up with TRBD1. There are 16 residues in the CDR3. After removal of 3 bases from V and 5 bases from J, the junction contained 5 bases not matched to a gene. Per germline, CDR1 SGHRS and CDR2 YFSETQ. The CDR3 reads CASSSGQGALTGELFF. CDR3 coding DNA: TGCGCCAGCAGCTCGGGACAGGGGGCATTGACCGGGGAGCTGTTTTTT.

The genes are TRBV5-1 and TRBJ2-3; TRBD2 aligns across 10 bases. Germline V gives CDR1 SGHRS, CDR2 YFSETQ. The CDR3 length is 16 residues. V gave up 3 bases and J gave up 2 bases; unmatched junction bases: 6. The CDR3 DNA is TGCGCCAGCAGCTCCAGACTAGCGGGTCACACAGATACGCAGTATTTT. Its protein is CASSSRLAGHTDTQYF.

The chain is built from TRBV3-1 (or the pseudogene TRBV3-2) and TRBJ2-5; 8 positions match TRBD1. From germline, CDR1 is LGHDT and CDR2 YNNKEL (reference sequence). Germline trimming cut 2 bases from V and 1 base from J; bases unmatched to any gene: 9. The CDR3 is 17 amino acids. The CDR3 nucleotides are TGTGCCAGCAGCCAAACGACAGGGGTATTGGGCCAAGAGACCCAGTACTTC. Amino acid sequence: CASSQTTGVLGQETQYF.

The chain combines TRBV5-1 with TRBJ1-2; no firm D call. CDR1 is SGHRS, CDR2 YFSETQ, per germline. The CDR3 sequence is 15 residues long. Between the trimmed V and J ends, which lost 4 bases and 1 base, there was a span of 14 bases. The CDR3 region is CASSPPIDNNYGYTF. In nucleotides, the CDR3 is TGCGCCAGCAGCCCTCCTATCGACAATAACTATGGCTACACCTTC.